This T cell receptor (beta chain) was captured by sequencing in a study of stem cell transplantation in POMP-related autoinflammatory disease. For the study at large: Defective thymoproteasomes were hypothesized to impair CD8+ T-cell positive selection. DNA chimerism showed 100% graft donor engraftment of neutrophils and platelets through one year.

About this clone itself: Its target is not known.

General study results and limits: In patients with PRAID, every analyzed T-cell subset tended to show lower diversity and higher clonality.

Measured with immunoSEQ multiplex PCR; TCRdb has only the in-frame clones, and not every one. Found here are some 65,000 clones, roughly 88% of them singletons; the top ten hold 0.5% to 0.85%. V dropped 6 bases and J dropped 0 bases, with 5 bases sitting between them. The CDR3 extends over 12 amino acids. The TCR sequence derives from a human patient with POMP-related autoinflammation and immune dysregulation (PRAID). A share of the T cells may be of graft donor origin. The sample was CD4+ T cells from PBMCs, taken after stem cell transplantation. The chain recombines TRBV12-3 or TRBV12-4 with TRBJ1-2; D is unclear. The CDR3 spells CASSRANYGYTF. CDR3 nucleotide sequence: TGTGCCAGCAGCCGGGCTAACTATGGCTACACCTTC.